Following are 26 T cell receptor beta chains from one sample sequenced in a study of STAT5B mutations in CD4+ large granular lymphocyte leukemia. Libraries were prepared by immunoSEQ multiplex PCR; TCRdb keeps only in-frame clonotypes and omits some of them. Of 2,000 to 2,500 clones in the sample, 60% to 75% were seen once. The sequencing sample was made of PBMCs. The receptors originated from a woman in her seventies with CD4+ T-cell large granular lymphocyte leukemia.

The sample holds a few counts of this clone. V gene TRBV18 combines with J gene TRBJ2-2; tentative D call: TRBD2 (6 bases). The length of the CDR3 is 14 residues. The germline gives CDR1 KGHSH, CDR2 LQKENI. V gave up 3 bases and J gave up 2 bases, with 7 bases separating them. CDR3 bases: TGTGCCAGCTCACCCGGACTAAACACCGGGGAGCTGTTTTTT. Protein sequence: CASSPGLNTGELFF.

This chain uses TRBV19 with TRBJ2-3, with D unresolved. The CDR3 loop spans 13 amino acids. Trimming cost V 6 bases and J 0 bases, with 7 bases left between them. CDR1 and CDR2 (germline): LNHDA, SQIVND (reference sequence). For the CDR3, the DNA is TGTGCCAGTAGGTCGACTAGCACAGATACGCAGTATTTT. Encoded protein: CASRSTSTDTQYF.

This chain links TRBV7-9 with TRBJ2-7; maybe TRBD2 (6 bases). CDR3 length: 15 residues. V lost 6 bases, J lost 5 bases, and 20 bases lay in between. From germline, CDR1 is SEHNR and CDR2 FQNEAQ (reference sequence). CDR3 protein: CASSSRAGRLHEQYF. The CDR3 DNA follows: TGTGCCAGCAGTTCTCGAGCCGGGAGACTTCACGAGCAGTACTTC.

This sequence joins TRBV2 and TRBJ1-1; 7 bases are shared with TRBD1. CDR1 is SNHLY, CDR2 FYNNEI, per germline. The CDR3 has 14 residues. The V segment lost 6 bases and the J segment 2 bases; nucleotides outside the gene matches: 6. Here the CDR3 DNA reads TGTGCCAGCAGACACAGGGGAGGAAACACTGAAGCTTTCTTT. Translation gives CASRHRGGNTEAFF.

This rearrangement joins TRBV6-1 to TRBJ1-2; TRBD1 is a possible D gene (6 bases). V was cut by 2 bases and J by 4 bases, with 14 bases left in between. Germline CDR1 MNHNS, CDR2 SASEGT. This CDR3 region has 15 residues. The CDR3 DNA is TGTGCCAGCAGTGAATCCACAGGGAGATTCTATGGCTACACCTTC. This encodes CASSESTGRFYGYTF.

In its sample, this clone was seen a few times. The rearrangement uses TRBV9 and TRBJ1-1; D is undetermined. Looked up from germline, CDR1 is SGDLS and CDR2 is YYNGEE. This CDR3 region has 15 residues. Trimming removed 3 bases from V and 7 bases from J, with 19 bases in between. CDR3 sequence: CASSATTGGRVEAFF. The CDR3 DNA follows: TGTGCCAGCAGCGCCACCACCGGAGGGAGGGTTGAAGCTTTCTTT.

This chain connects TRBV14 to TRBJ2-3, with D possibly being TRBD1 (6 bases). Trimming removed 0 bases at V and 4 bases at J, with 11 bases between. Germline CDR1 reads SGHDN; CDR2 reads FVKESK. The CDR3 is 15 residues long. The CDR3 region has the DNA TGTGCCAGCAGCCAAGATTGGGCAGGGGCAGATACGCAGTATTTT. Its protein is CASSQDWAGADTQYF. The whole variable domain, filled in from reference TRBV14 and TRBJ2-3, reads EAGVTQFPSHSVIEKGQTVTLRCDPISGHDNLYWYRRVMGKEIKFLLHFVKESKQDESGMPNNRFLAERTGGTYSTLKVQPAELEDSGVYFCASSQDWAGADTQYFGPGTRLTVL.

The CDR3 spells CASSGDSFSGQFF. The CDR3 region has the DNA TGTGCCAGCTCGGGAGACAGTTTCTCTGGGCAGTTCTTC. J is TRBJ2-1 and V is TRBV6-5; D is perhaps TRBD2 (6 bases). The V gene lost 8 bases and the J gene lost 12 bases, with 20 bases spanning the gap. The CDR3 covers 13 residues. CDR1 and CDR2 (germline): MNHEY, SVGAGI.

This chain uses TRBV7-8 with TRBJ1-2, with unresolved D. The CDR3 is 16 residues long. V gave up 2 bases and J gave up 4 bases, with 17 bases separating them. Germline assignment: CDR1 SGHVS and CDR2 FQNEAQ. The DNA of the CDR3 is TGTGCCAGCAGCTTATATGTAGACCCGGTGGGCTATGGCTACACCTTC. Translating gives CASSLYVDPVGYGYTF.

This clone was seen only once. The chain joins TRBV27 to TRBJ2-7; D ambiguous. From germline, CDR1 is MNHEY and CDR2 SMNVEV (reference sequence). Trimming stripped 2 bases from V and 3 bases from J, with 8 bases between. CDR3 size: 13 residues. The CDR3 region is CASSLGTRYEQYF. The CDR3 DNA sequence: TGTGCCAGCAGTTTAGGAACCCGCTACGAGCAGTACTTC.

This chain joins TRBV6-1 and TRBJ1-2; no clear D gene. This CDR3 comprises 13 residues. CDR1 and CDR2 (germline): MNHNS, SASEGT. V lost 7 bases to trimming and J lost 0 bases, with 9 bases between them. CDR3 sequence: CASTLTTNYGYTF. DNA for the CDR3: TGTGCCAGCACCCTAACTACTAACTATGGCTACACCTTC.

In its sample, this clone was seen once. The V gene is TRBV19, the J gene TRBJ2-5, with a tentative D call TRBD2 (6 bases). CDR1 and CDR2 (germline): LNHDA, SQIVND (reference sequence). Deletions cut 5 bases from V and 4 bases from J, with 14 bases between. The CDR3 is made up of 14 amino acids. CDR3 coding DNA: TGTGCCAGTAGTTCTCCCGCGGGGAGAGAGACCCAGTACTTC. It encodes CASSSPAGRETQYF.

V is TRBV11-1 and J is TRBJ2-7; 9 bases fit TRBD2. The length of the CDR3 is 14 residues. The germline V gene has CDR1 SGHAT and CDR2 FQDESV (reference sequence). V was clipped by 2 bases and J by 9 bases; unmatched bases: 8. CDR3 region: CASSLSGGRAPQYF. The CDR3 bases are TGTGCCAGCAGCTTAAGTGGCGGGAGGGCCCCGCAGTACTTC.

The chain carries TRBV11-2 and TRBJ1-1; 8 bases are shared with TRBD1. The germline V gene has CDR1 SGHAT and CDR2 FQNNGV. The V segment lost 5 bases and the J segment 1 base; nucleotides outside the gene matches: 12. The CDR3 length is 17 residues. The DNA for the CDR3 is TGTGCCAGCAGCCCAGCCGGGACAGGTGGGGGGAACACTGAAGCTTTCTTT. It encodes CASSPAGTGGGNTEAFF.

The J gene is TRBJ2-1, the V gene TRBV7-2; no clear D gene. The CDR3 loop spans 13 amino acids. V was trimmed by 6 bases and J by 8 bases, leaving 14 bases between them. Germline V gives CDR1 SGHTA, CDR2 FQGNSA. This CDR3 reads CASSQGKSYEQFF. The CDR3 DNA reads as TGTGCCAGCAGTCAAGGGAAGTCCTATGAGCAGTTCTTC. The full variable domain, completed using reference TRBV7-2 and TRBJ2-1, is GAGVSQSPSNKVTEKGKDVELRCDPISGHTALYWYRQSLGQGLEFLIYFQGNSAPDKSGLPSDRFSAERTGGSVSTLTIQRTQQEDSAVYLCASSQGKSYEQFFGPGTRLTVL.

There are a few counts of this clone. The chain carries TRBV9 and TRBJ1-1; D perhaps matches TRBD1 (5 bases). The V and J ends lost 4 bases and 5 bases respectively, with 15 bases between them. From germline, CDR1 is SGDLS and CDR2 YYNGEE. CDR3 length equals 14 residues. The CDR3 DNA reads as TGTGCCAGCAGCCCGGGACCCTACCAAACTGAAGCTTTCTTT. Amino acids: CASSPGPYQTEAFF.

The chain couples TRBV7-9 to TRBJ2-7, with D possibly TRBD2 on 6 matching bases. V gave up 0 bases and J gave up 1 base, with 19 bases separating them. The CDR3 has 18 amino acids. Germline V gene data show CDR1 as SEHNR and CDR2 as FQNEAQ (reference sequence). The CDR3 sequence: CASSLARGKVTGSYEQYF. Here the CDR3 DNA reads TGTGCCAGCAGCTTAGCGCGGGGAAAAGTTACCGGATCCTACGAGCAGTACTTC.

J is TRBJ1-3 and V is TRBV6-1; D not resolved. Looked up from germline, CDR1 is MNHNS and CDR2 is SASEGT. The CDR3 has 14 residues. V shed 8 bases and J shed 1 base, with 12 bases lying between them. CDR3 amino acids: CASGEVPSGNTIYF. The CDR3 DNA reads TGTGCCAGCGGGGAGGTCCCATCTGGAAACACCATATATTTT.

This clone was detected only a few times. This sequence joins TRBV7-9 and TRBJ1-1, with a possible D match to TRBD1 (6 bases). Germline CDR1 reads SEHNR; CDR2 reads FQNEAQ (reference sequence). This CDR3 comprises 14 residues. V was trimmed by 5 bases and J by 1 base, leaving 11 bases between them. The CDR3 protein is CASSLQGQNTEAFF. The CDR3, as DNA: TGTGCCAGCAGCCTCCAGGGACAGAACACTGAAGCTTTCTTT.

The V call is TRBV18, the J call TRBJ2-5; 10 bases align to TRBD2. Germline CDR1 is KGHSH and CDR2 is LQKENI. The CDR3 extends over 16 amino acids. Trimming removed 4 bases from V and 1 base from J; junction bases left unmatched: 6. CDR3 in DNA: TGTGCCAGCTCACTTGAGTGGACTAGCGGCCAAGAGACCCAGTACTTC. Protein sequence: CASSLEWTSGQETQYF.

This chain joins TRBV11-3 and TRBJ1-4, with TRBD1 identical over 10 bases. V lost 6 bases and J lost 8; bases outside the gene matches: 6. The germline V gene has CDR1 SGHNT and CDR2 YENEEA. CDR3 length: 14 amino acids. CDR3 sequence reads: CASRPGTGDEKLFF. Written as DNA, the CDR3 is TGTGCCAGCAGGCCGGGGACAGGGGACGAAAAACTGTTTTTT. Supplemented by reference TRBV11-3 and TRBJ1-4, the full variable domain reads EAGVVQSPRYKIIEKKQPVAFWCNPISGHNTLYWYLQNLGQGPELLIRYENEEAVDDSQLPKDRFSAERLKGVDSTLKIQPAELGDSAVYLCASRPGTGDEKLFFGSGTQLSVL.

The chain recombines TRBV9 with TRBJ2-1; TRBD2 might be the D (5 bases). Germline V gene sequence: CDR1 SGDLS, CDR2 YYNGEE. The CDR3 contains 14 residues. V lost 3 bases and J 7 bases, leaving 14 bases between the germline ends. CDR3 nucleotide sequence: TGTGCCAGCAGCGCGTCCGCCGGACTTAATGAGCAGTTCTTC. It codes for CASSASAGLNEQFF.

This clone was observed a handful of times. V is TRBV11-3 and J is TRBJ2-5; D unclear. Trimming pared 2 bases from V and 5 bases from J, leaving 12 bases between. The germline V gene encodes CDR1 SGHNT and CDR2 YENEEA. This CDR3 spans 14 amino acids. Here the CDR3 DNA reads TGTGCCAGCAGCTTAACGGCTATAGGGGAGACCCAGTACTTC. Protein sequence: CASSLTAIGETQYF. The full variable domain, in which reference TRBV11-3 and TRBJ2-5 provide the parts outside the CDR3, is EAGVVQSPRYKIIEKKQPVAFWCNPISGHNTLYWYLQNLGQGPELLIRYENEEAVDDSQLPKDRFSAERLKGVDSTLKIQPAELGDSAVYLCASSLTAIGETQYFGPGTRLLVL.

For the CDR3, the DNA is TGTGCCAGCAGTGGAGACACAGGGGTTACAGATACGCAGTATTTT. Its translation is CASSGDTGVTDTQYF. V is TRBV6-1 and J is TRBJ2-3; TRBD1 aligns across 7 bases. V dropped 4 bases and J dropped 3; count of bases not matched to a gene: 7. The CDR3 is 15 amino acids. In germline, CDR1 is MNHNS, CDR2 SASEGT.

V is TRBV11-2 and J is TRBJ2-5, with D perhaps TRBD1 (5 bases). There are 13 residues in the CDR3. Germline V gene lookup returns CDR1 SGHAT and CDR2 FQNNGV. V lost 6 bases and J 1 base, leaving 9 bases between the germline ends. CDR3 in amino acids: CASRPTVQETQYF. For the CDR3, the DNA is TGTGCCAGCAGACCGACAGTCCAAGAGACCCAGTACTTC.

The chain combines TRBV7-6 with TRBJ1-4; 10 bases map to TRBD1. Germline lookup yields CDR1 SGHVS and CDR2 FNYEAQ. The V and J ends lost 5 bases and 6 bases, in that order; junction bases with no gene match: 3. This CDR3 has 14 residues. The CDR3 region is CASSLGTGDEKLFF. DNA for the CDR3: TGTGCCAGCAGCCTCGGGACAGGGGATGAAAAACTGTTTTTT.